These 13 T cell receptor beta chains were all obtained from the same sample, sequenced in a study of monozygotic twins with inflammatory bowel disease (dated by TCRdb to the late 2010s). The library was generated by 5' RACE. Sequencing used an Illumina HiSeq 2500. Based on TCRdb reprocessing of the reads, there is one entry per CDR3 protein sequence, and DNA is missing. This sample's table contains some 450,000 distinct CDR3 sequences. Together, the top ten hold 2% to 3% of the sample. Sequences were obtained from blood. These TCRs come from a human donor with ulcerative colitis or Crohn's disease, or a healthy co-twin of an affected twin (not recorded which).

The chain joins TRBV4-3 to TRBJ1-1; checking the TCRdb D call of TRBD1 is not possible without DNA. Per the germline V gene, CDR1 is LGHNA and CDR2 is YSLEER. This CDR3 has 17 residues. This chain's CDR3 is CASSQRTVGQLNTEAFF.

The V and J genes are TRBV2 and TRBJ1-1. The CDR3 covers 13 residues. Germline V gene lookup returns CDR1 SNHLY and CDR2 FYNNEI. The CDR3 protein is CASSEDFQWTAFF.

The rearrangement links TRBV5-6 to TRBJ1-5; as DNA is missing, the TRBD1 call by TCRdb cannot be tested. CDR1 is SGHDT, CDR2 YYEEEE, per germline. The CDR3 is 14 residues long. The CDR3 here is CASSRDRGTRPQHF.

V usage is TRBV6-2 or TRBV6-3 and J usage is TRBJ2-1. This CDR3 contains 15 residues. CDR1 MNHEY and CDR2 SVGEGT come from the germline V gene. The CDR3 protein is CASSYSDGFYNEQFF.

The rearrangement joins TRBV18 to TRBJ2-7; TCRdb designates TRBD1, a call that cannot be tested without DNA. The CDR3 runs to 14 residues. Germline V gene lookup returns CDR1 KGHSH and CDR2 LQKENI. The CDR3 sequence: CASSPGQGRNEQYF.

The rearrangement uses TRBV7-9 and TRBJ2-7; no DNA is available, so the TRBD1 call from TCRdb remains unchecked. CDR3 length equals 14 residues. CDR1 and CDR2 from the germline V gene are SEHNR and FQNEAQ (reference sequence). CDR3 protein: CASRQGGVGYEQYF.

This chain links TRBV7-2 with TRBJ2-3; the TCRdb call, TRBD1, lacks DNA for checking. From germline, CDR1 is SGHTA and CDR2 FQGNSA. This CDR3 region has 14 residues. The CDR3: CASRPPQGYNTQYF.

The V and J genes are TRBV6-5 and TRBJ1-2. This CDR3 has 12 amino acids. Germline CDR1 reads MNHEY; CDR2 reads SVGAGI. CDR3 residues: CASRSQAYGYTF.

The chain has TRBV19 and TRBJ2-2; TCRdb selects TRBD1, and the lack of DNA leaves this call unchecked. Germline V CDR1 and CDR2: LNHDA, SQIVND (reference sequence). The CDR3 has 14 residues. The CDR3 is CATKQGQETGELFF.

The genes are TRBV10-3 and TRBJ1-1; TCRdb names TRBD1, which stays unverified in the absence of DNA. Germline V gene sequence: CDR1 ENHRY, CDR2 SYGVKD. This CDR3 is 15 amino acids long. The chain's CDR3 is CAISLTGETNTEAFF.

This chain joins TRBV6-4 and TRBJ2-5; TCRdb reports TRBD2, a call that lacks DNA to check it against. CDR3 length: 13 residues. Germline lookup yields CDR1 MRHNA and CDR2 SNTAGT. This CDR3 is CASSDQSGETQYF.

The V call is TRBV20-1, the J call TRBJ2-1; no DNA is available, so the TRBD2 call from TCRdb remains unchecked. Germline loops: CDR1 DFQATT, CDR2 SNEGSKA (reference sequence). The CDR3 has 16 residues. CDR3 loop: CSAPTRLAGFNNEQFF.

The chain couples TRBV7-9 to TRBJ2-1; TCRdb's D gene call, TRBD1, goes unchecked for lack of DNA. CDR1 and CDR2 from the germline V gene are SEHNR and FQNEAQ (reference sequence). There are 14 residues in the CDR3. The CDR3 protein is CASSSQGFYNEQFF.